Each of the 13 T cell receptor beta chains below was sequenced from the same sample in a study of blood T cell repertoires in COVID-19 (dated by TCRdb to the early 2020s). The method was the immunoSEQ multiplex PCR assay. In its TCRdb copy, this immuneACCESS table keeps in-frame sequences only and misses some clones. Where compared with another copy, unresolved V genes explain less than half of these, and the others have no known cause. In all, the sample holds 150,000 to 200,000 clones, and roughly 88% of those were seen once. The ten largest make up less than 8.5% of the sample. Specimen: PBMCs or T cells enriched from blood (not recorded which). The source of these receptors is a woman in her 50s who had recovered from COVID-19.

The chain is built from TRBV12-3 or TRBV12-4 and TRBJ1-2; 10 bases align to TRBD1. J was trimmed by 7 bases and V by 6 bases; bases with no gene match: 5. This CDR3 has 13 amino acids. The CDR3: CASSHGTGVGYTF. The CDR3 DNA is TGTGCCAGCAGCCACGGGACAGGGGTTGGCTACACCTTC.

The CDR3 sequence: CASSQLDRGGYEQYF. CDR3 DNA sequence: TGCGCCAGCAGCCAATTGGACAGGGGGGGGTACGAGCAGTACTTC. The chain recombines TRBV4-1 with TRBJ2-7; the match to TRBD1 covers 10 bases. The germline V gene has CDR1 MGHRA and CDR2 YSYEKL. After removal of 2 bases from V and 4 bases from J, the junction contained 5 bases not matched to a gene. This CDR3 comprises 15 residues.

The chain links TRBV2 to TRBJ2-2, with D perhaps matching TRBD2 (6 bases). Trimming left V 6 bases short and J 0 bases short, with 14 bases between. CDR3 size: 16 residues. Looked up from germline, CDR1 is SNHLY and CDR2 is FYNNEI. CDR3 loop: CASSWGGGANTGELFF. For the CDR3, the DNA is TGTGCCAGCAGCTGGGGAGGCGGCGCGAACACCGGGGAGCTGTTTTTT.

This clone showed up just once. The rearrangement uses TRBV5-6 and TRBJ1-2, with D tentatively TRBD1 (6 bases). Germline V lookup: CDR1 SGHDT, CDR2 YYEEEE. This CDR3 comprises 13 residues. The V gene lost 4 bases and the J gene lost 4 bases, with 11 bases spanning the gap. The CDR3 nucleotides read TGTGCCAGCAGCGTACAGGGTAGCTATGGCTACACCTTC. Translated: CASSVQGSYGYTF.

The chain recombines TRBV4-1 with TRBJ2-1; a weak D match, TRBD2 (7 bases). CDR3 length: 16 amino acids. The V gene's germline CDR1 is MGHRA and CDR2 YSYEKL. Trimming shortened V by 1 base and J by 1 base, and 11 bases separated the two germline ends. The CDR3 is CASSQVGGASYNEQFF. CDR3 nucleotides: TGCGCCAGCAGCCAAGTAGGGGGGGCTTCCTACAATGAGCAGTTCTTC.

The J gene is TRBJ1-2, the V gene TRBV2; maybe TRBD1 (5 bases). The germline gives CDR1 SNHLY, CDR2 FYNNEI. V lost 2 bases to trimming and J lost 3 bases, with 7 bases between them. CDR3 length: 13 residues. CDR3 bases: TGTGCCAGCAGTGAACAGGGCGACTATGGCTACACCTTC. The encoded protein is CASSEQGDYGYTF.

The sample holds a few counts of this clone. J is TRBJ1-5 and V is TRBV12-5; maybe TRBD1 (6 bases). This CDR3 is built from 15 residues. The germline V gene encodes CDR1 LGHNT and CDR2 FRNRAP. Trimming removed 1 base at V and 2 bases at J, with 9 bases between. The CDR3 DNA reads TGTGCTAGTGGTTTGGCGTCAGGGGGCAATCAGCCCCAGCATTTT. Translated, it gives CASGLASGGNQPQHF. The variable domain in full, with the rest retrieved from reference TRBV12-5 and TRBJ1-5, is DARVTQTPRHKVTEMGQEVTMRCQPILGHNTVFWYRQTMMQGLELLAYFRNRAPLDDSGMPKDRFSAEMPDATLATLKIQPSEPRDSAVYFCASGLASGGNQPQHFGDGTRLSIL.

The chain links TRBV11-1 to TRBJ1-1, with D unclear. The germline gives CDR1 SGHAT, CDR2 FQDESV (reference sequence). There are 16 residues in the CDR3. V was shortened by 7 bases and J by 6 bases, with 24 bases between the two germline ends. The CDR3 reads CASTASGGRISAEAFF. The CDR3 DNA reads as TGTGCCAGCACCGCCTCGGGAGGGAGGATATCGGCTGAAGCTTTCTTT.

This chain links TRBV15 with TRBJ2-3, with D perhaps TRBD2 (6 bases). This CDR3 comprises 17 residues. Trimming stripped 0 bases from V and 2 bases from J, with 15 bases between. Germline V gene data show CDR1 as LNHNV and CDR2 as YYDKDF (reference sequence). DNA for the CDR3: TGTGCCACCAGCAGAGATCTGAATAGCGGTTACACAGATACGCAGTATTTT. It is translated as CATSRDLNSGYTDTQYF.

The V call is TRBV30, the J call TRBJ1-1; no firm D call. Between the trimmed V and J ends, which lost 2 bases and 4 bases, there was a span of 14 bases. CDR3 length equals 14 residues. Germline V gene lookup returns CDR1 GTSNPN and CDR2 SVGIG (reference sequence). Written as DNA, the CDR3 is TGTGCCTGGAGTAGAGGGAAGGAGGGCACTGAAGCTTTCTTT. It encodes CAWSRGKEGTEAFF. The whole variable domain, remainder taken from reference TRBV30 and TRBJ1-1, is SQTIHQWPATLVQPVGSPLSLECTVEGTSNPNLYWYRQAAGRGLQLLFYSVGIGQISSEVPQNLSASRPQDRQFILSSKKLLLSDSGFYLCAWSRGKEGTEAFFGQGTRLTVV.

This clone was seen just once. This sequence joins TRBV6-5 and TRBJ2-7; D possibly corresponds to TRBD1 (5 bases). Germline V gene sequence: CDR1 MNHEY, CDR2 SVGAGI. V lost 5 bases and J lost 2, with 13 bases in between. This CDR3 has 14 residues. The CDR3 coding sequence is TGTGCCAGCAGTAAGGACACCGCTCCCTACGAGCAGTACTTC. Protein sequence: CASSKDTAPYEQYF.

This clone came up once. The rearrangement links TRBV6-5 to TRBJ1-2; 8 nucleotides agree with TRBD1. CDR1 MNHEY and CDR2 SVGAGI come from the germline V gene. This CDR3 comprises 11 residues. The V and J ends lost 6 bases and 7 bases, in that order; junction bases with no gene match: 1. The CDR3 nucleotides read TGTGCCAGCAGCAGGGGGCTTGGCTACACCTTC. Protein: CASSRGLGYTF.

The chain combines TRBV4-1 with TRBJ2-7, with 9 bases aligning to TRBD2. The V gene end was trimmed by 2 bases and the J gene end by 6 bases; junction bases not matched to a gene: 11. Germline CDR1 reads MGHRA; CDR2 reads YSYEKL. CDR3 size: 16 residues. CDR3 in DNA: TGCGCCAGCAGCCAATTAGGGGCGGGGGGGCCCGGCGAGCAGTACTTC. Translation: CASSQLGAGGPGEQYF.